This TCR beta chain was sequenced for a study of cytomegalovirus exposure and HLA in healthy donors. Overall study context: Among about 190 million T cells, an earlier analysis found roughly 100 million unique TCR beta sequences.

Turning to this clone: The antigen remains undetermined. A junction boundary mismatches the germline segment, possibly from a read error.

Both 60 Vbeta primers and 13 Jbeta primers went into the PCR. TCRdb keeps only in-frame clones here, not all; method: immunoSEQ multiplex PCR. Of roughly 190,000 clones listed, more than 70% were seen once; the top ten hold about 5%. The CDR3 is made up of 12 amino acids. From germline, CDR1 is SGHVS and CDR2 FQNEAQ. Study-wide findings and caveats: Specificity for CMV antigens was confirmed in vitro for a few of the CMV-associated chains. Earlier findings revealed that most TCR beta V segments proved productive either about 87% or about 30% of the time.

Sequenced sample: PBMCs. The TCR comes from a man younger than 45 in good health and CMV-seropositive. This sequence joins TRBV7-8 and TRBJ2-7, with a tentative D call TRBD1 (6 bases). The CDR3: CASSLTRQVPNF. The DNA of the CDR3 is TGTGCCAGCAGCTTAACCCGACAGGTTCCCAACTTC.